This TCR beta chain was found in a study of blood T cell repertoires in COVID-19. Per germline, CDR1 KGHSH and CDR2 LQKENI. V was shortened by 2 bases and J by 1 base, with 15 bases between the two germline ends. The CDR3 sequence is 16 residues long. This clone was found once. Profiled with immunoSEQ multiplex PCR; TCRdb holds only in-frame clones, not every one. The sample records about 140,000 clones, approximately 88% being singletons. The rearrangement links TRBV18 to TRBJ2-7; D is unclear. The sequence was obtained from a woman aged 45-65 years with acute or convalescent COVID-19. Source material: peripheral blood. The CDR3 reads CASSPIRRGGSYEQYF. The CDR3 bases are TGTGCCAGCTCACCAATCCGCCGCGGTGGATCCTACGAGCAGTACTTC.